Below, one T cell receptor (beta chain) is given with its context. As yet, its antigen is unknown. The sample belongs to a study of regulatory T cells in long-lasting Graves disease. Stated time point: newly diagnosed GD, antithyroid drugs for less than 3 months. After RNA was extracted from PBMCs, the TCR library was made from it. Regarding the study as a whole: The analysis examined peripheral blood only and excluded thyroid tissue.

Through Arm-PCR of CDR3 regions and iRepertoire HTBI primers, TCR beta libraries were built. TCRdb itself ran the multiplex PCR reads through MiXCR, one entry per CDR3 protein. The sample carries hundreds of thousands of distinct CDR3 sequences, around 12% recorded once. These same data were also listed under a study on T cells in Graves' hyperthyroidism and ophthalmopathy.

The sample here was peripheral blood mononuclear cells (PBMCs), taken at new diagnosis, from a patient treated with antithyroid drugs. This receptor was obtained from a woman aged 25-40 years with Graves disease.

CDR3 coding DNA: TGTGCCAGCATGGGGACGGGGAACACTGAAGCTTTCTTT. Encoded protein: CASMGTGNTEAFF. The chain recombines TRBV2 with TRBJ1-1; D is perhaps TRBD1 (5 bases). CDR1 is SNHLY, CDR2 FYNNEI, per germline. The CDR3 sequence is 13 residues long. With 7 bases removed from V and 1 base from J, the gap between germline ends came to 10 bases. Filled out from reference TRBV2 and TRBJ1-1, the complete variable domain reads EPEVTQTPSHQVTQMGQEVILRCVPISNHLYFYWYRQILGQKVEFLVSFYNNEISEKSEIFDDQFSVERPDGSNFTLKIRSTKLEDSAMYFCASMGTGNTEAFFGQGTRLTVV.